This T cell receptor beta chain was found in a study of graft-versus-host responses after intestinal transplantation. TCRdb keeps only in-frame clones here, not all; method: immunoSEQ multiplex PCR. The sample carries roughly 60,000 clones, 90% to 95% recorded once. Germline CDR1 and CDR2: SEHNR and FQNEAQ (reference sequence). V dropped 3 bases and J dropped 0 bases, with 17 bases sitting between them. This CDR3 region has 17 residues. The specimen was PBMCs, collected roughly 120 days after intestinal transplantation. The receptor's source is a human patient who received an intestinal transplant, so some T cells may come from the graft donor. This chain joins TRBV7-9 and TRBJ1-2; D not resolved. CDR3 loop: CASSFLTAPDSNYGYTF. DNA of the CDR3: TGTGCCAGCAGCTTCCTTACCGCCCCCGACTCTAACTATGGCTACACCTTC.